The next 20 T cell receptor beta chains were all read from a single sample in a study of CD4+ T cells in melanoma. Data came from immunoSEQ multiplex PCR; TCRdb stores just in-frame clones and leaves some out. The sample yields over 45,000 clones, nearly 70% seen once. Sequenced: tumor tissue. These receptor sequences come from a human donor with melanoma.

This rearrangement joins TRBV7-6 to TRBJ1-1; D perhaps matches TRBD1 (5 bases). Trimming pared 5 bases from V and 1 base from J, leaving 8 bases between. The CDR3 totals 13 residues. The germline CDR1 and CDR2 sequences are SGHVS and FNYEAQ. The CDR3 protein is CASSGTRNTEAFF. CDR3 DNA: TGTGCCAGCAGCGGGACGAGGAACACTGAAGCTTTCTTT.

The chain couples TRBV6-5 to TRBJ2-2; 10 bases line up with TRBD1. Germline V gene sequence: CDR1 MNHEY, CDR2 SVGAGI. The CDR3 covers 15 residues. J was trimmed by 6 bases and V by 5 bases; bases with no gene match: 6. This CDR3 is CASSRPGQGPGELFF. The CDR3 DNA is TGTGCCAGCAGTCGGCCGGGACAGGGGCCCGGGGAGCTGTTTTTT.

The chain employs TRBV27 and TRBJ2-7; TRBD1 aligns across 8 bases. Trimming took 7 bases from V and 0 from J; bases not matched to a gene: 11. This CDR3 comprises 16 residues. Looked up from germline, CDR1 is MNHEY and CDR2 is SMNVEV (reference sequence). The CDR3 region is CASNPGQGPSSYEQYF. The CDR3 bases are TGTGCCAGCAACCCCGGACAGGGTCCCAGCTCCTACGAGCAGTACTTC.

This clone occurred many times. CDR3 amino acids: CASGDSPYGYTF. The CDR3, as DNA: TGTGCCTCGGGAGACAGTCCCTATGGCTACACCTTC. This sequence joins TRBV2 and TRBJ1-2; a possible D gene is TRBD1 (5 bases). CDR3 length: 12 residues. Germline values: CDR1 SNHLY, CDR2 FYNNEI. V was shortened by 11 bases and J by 4 bases, with 14 bases between the two germline ends.

This clone turned up a few times. The rearrangement links TRBV4-2 to TRBJ1-5, with 7 nucleotides matching TRBD1. Germline CDR1 LGHNA, CDR2 YNFKEQ. With 4 bases clipped from V and 0 bases from J, the junction kept 0 bases outside the gene matches. CDR3 length: 14 residues. This chain's CDR3 is CASSPGGSNQPQHF. CDR3 nucleotides: TGTGCCAGCAGCCCAGGGGGTAGCAATCAGCCCCAGCATTTT.

The J gene is TRBJ2-6, the V gene TRBV9; no definite D call. Deletions cut 3 bases from V and 0 bases from J, with 7 bases between. The CDR3 runs to 15 residues. Germline-derived CDR1 and CDR2 are SGDLS and YYNGEE. CDR3 in amino acids: CASSAPDSGANVLTF. Written as DNA, the CDR3 is TGTGCCAGCAGCGCCCCCGACTCTGGGGCCAACGTCCTGACTTTC.

The sample holds a few counts of this clone. The genes are TRBV6-5 and TRBJ1-1; D gene uncertain. Trimming removed 2 bases at V and 5 bases at J, with 9 bases between. The germline V gene encodes CDR1 MNHEY and CDR2 SVGAGI. The CDR3 has 13 residues. The CDR3 nucleotides are TGTGCCAGCAGTTACGCAGTGGGAACTGAAGCTTTCTTT. Its translation: CASSYAVGTEAFF.

The V gene is TRBV5-1, the J gene TRBJ2-7; the match to TRBD2 covers 7 bases. This CDR3 comprises 15 residues. Germline lookup yields CDR1 SGHRS and CDR2 YFSETQ. V was clipped by 4 bases and J by 3 bases; unmatched bases: 10. DNA for the CDR3: TGCGCCAGCAGCGATTCAGCGGGAAGTCACTACGAGCAGTACTTC. Its translation: CASSDSAGSHYEQYF.

V gene TRBV11-2 combines with J gene TRBJ1-2; the match to TRBD1 covers 10 bases. CDR1 is SGHAT, CDR2 FQNNGV, per germline. The V gene end was trimmed by 1 base and the J gene end by 13 bases; junction bases not matched to a gene: 3. This CDR3 has 12 amino acids. CDR3 amino acids: CASSLGDRGCTF. As DNA, the CDR3 is TGTGCCAGCAGCTTAGGGGACAGGGGATGCACCTTC.

The chain joins TRBV2 to TRBJ2-7; TRBD1 matches 7 bases. V trimming: 3 bases; J trimming: 4 bases; junction bases outside the gene matches: 6. The germline V gene has CDR1 SNHLY and CDR2 FYNNEI. This CDR3 has 14 residues. The CDR3 DNA sequence: TGTGCCAGCAGTGAGGGGACAGCTTTTTACGAGCAGTACTTC. This codes for CASSEGTAFYEQYF. Combining the CDR3 with reference TRBV2 and TRBJ2-7 gives the whole variable domain EPEVTQTPSHQVTQMGQEVILRCVPISNHLYFYWYRQILGQKVEFLVSFYNNEISEKSEIFDDQFSVERPDGSNFTLKIRSTKLEDSAMYFCASSEGTAFYEQYFGPGTRLTVT.

This clone was seen ten or more times. J is TRBJ1-1 and V is TRBV7-2; a weak D match, TRBD1 (5 bases). Trimming shortened V by 4 bases and J by 0 bases, and 12 bases separated the two germline ends. This CDR3 spans 15 amino acids. Germline CDR1 is SGHTA and CDR2 is FQGNSA. The CDR3 is CASSSGLTMNTEAFF. CDR3 coding DNA: TGTGCCAGCAGCTCGGGACTTACTATGAACACTGAAGCTTTCTTT.

This sequence joins TRBV4-2 and TRBJ2-7; 8 bases map to TRBD1. Germline V lookup: CDR1 LGHNA, CDR2 YNFKEQ. Trimming removed 5 bases from V and 1 base from J; junction bases left unmatched: 10. The CDR3 sequence is 16 residues long. The CDR3 protein is CASSLDGTGSSYEQYF. The DNA for the CDR3 is TGTGCCAGCAGCTTGGATGGGACAGGTAGTTCCTACGAGCAGTACTTC.

The chain recombines TRBV10-2 with TRBJ1-4, with D possibly matching TRBD1 (5 bases). The length of the CDR3 is 15 residues. Trimming pared 2 bases from V and 7 bases from J, leaving 14 bases between. The germline V gene encodes CDR1 WSHSY and CDR2 SAAADI. CDR3 sequence reads: CASSELSGGGEKLFF. Written as DNA, the CDR3 is TGCGCCAGCAGTGAGCTTTCGGGGGGAGGTGAAAAACTGTTTTTT.

V usage is TRBV28 and J usage is TRBJ1-6; a weak D match, TRBD1 (5 bases). Germline V lookup: CDR1 MDHEN, CDR2 SYDVKM. Trimming stripped 5 bases from V and 7 bases from J, with 18 bases between. The CDR3 is made up of 16 amino acids. CDR3 sequence reads: CASSPPPGKGNSPLHF. In DNA form, the CDR3 reads TGTGCCAGCAGTCCGCCCCCCGGGAAGGGGAATTCACCCCTCCACTTT.

V is TRBV19 and J is TRBJ2-7; 11 bases line up with TRBD2. V lost 6 bases to trimming and J lost 4 bases; unmatched junction nucleotides: 8. The germline V gene has CDR1 LNHDA and CDR2 SQIVND (reference sequence). CDR3 size: 15 residues. The CDR3 DNA reads TGTGCCAGTAGCCCGCCGGGACTAGCGGCGTACGAGCAGTACTTC. Protein sequence: CASSPPGLAAYEQYF.

Ten or more counts support this clone. This chain links TRBV7-2 with TRBJ2-7, with TRBD2 matching 10 bases. Trimming took 7 bases from V and 2 from J; bases not matched to a gene: 5. The CDR3 consists of 14 residues. Germline values: CDR1 SGHTA, CDR2 FQGNSA. In nucleotides, the CDR3 is TGTGCCAGCACCAGCGGGGGGGGCCCCTACGAGCAGTACTTC. This encodes CASTSGGGPYEQYF. Full variable domain (outside the CDR3, taken from reference TRBV7-2 and TRBJ2-7): GAGVSQSPSNKVTEKGKDVELRCDPISGHTALYWYRQSLGQGLEFLIYFQGNSAPDKSGLPSDRFSAERTGGSVSTLTIQRTQQEDSAVYLCASTSGGGPYEQYFGPGTRLTVT.

V gene TRBV5-6 combines with J gene TRBJ2-1; D may correspond to TRBD1 or TRBD2 (6 bases each). This CDR3 spans 14 amino acids. Trimming pared 0 bases from V and 6 bases from J, leaving 10 bases between. Germline V lookup: CDR1 SGHDT, CDR2 YYEEEE. The CDR3 protein is CASSLGGGPNEQFF. The CDR3 DNA follows: TGTGCCAGCAGCTTGGGAGGGGGGCCCAATGAGCAGTTCTTC.

Turning to this clone: With a far larger clone one base away, a read error is the likely cause. The CDR3, as DNA: TGTGCCAGCAGCTTAAGGGGGAACACTGAAGCTTTCTTT. Its translation is CASSLRGNTEAFF. This sequence joins TRBV7-7 and TRBJ1-1; possible D gene TRBD1, 5 bases. Germline CDR1 is SSHAT and CDR2 is FNYEAQ (reference sequence). This CDR3 has 13 residues. V lost 2 bases and J lost 1, with 5 bases in between.

This chain links TRBV21-1 with TRBJ2-4; TRBD2 reflects the table's D call only, with no check against the DNA. TRBV21-1 is flagged as a pseudogene. The CDR3 totals 14 residues. CDR3 amino acids: CASSPGVLKNIQYF. The CDR3 bases are TGTGCCAGCAGTCCCGGGGTACTAAAAAACATTCAGTACTTC.

The J gene is TRBJ1-5, the V gene TRBV6-6; TRBD1 matches at 7 bases. Germline CDR1 is MNHNY and CDR2 is SVGAGI (reference sequence). Trimming removed 7 bases from V and 6 bases from J; junction bases left unmatched: 12. This CDR3 is built from 15 residues. The CDR3 loop reads CASTEWRGLAQPQHF. The CDR3 nucleotides read TGTGCCAGCACCGAATGGAGGGGGCTTGCTCAGCCCCAGCATTTT.